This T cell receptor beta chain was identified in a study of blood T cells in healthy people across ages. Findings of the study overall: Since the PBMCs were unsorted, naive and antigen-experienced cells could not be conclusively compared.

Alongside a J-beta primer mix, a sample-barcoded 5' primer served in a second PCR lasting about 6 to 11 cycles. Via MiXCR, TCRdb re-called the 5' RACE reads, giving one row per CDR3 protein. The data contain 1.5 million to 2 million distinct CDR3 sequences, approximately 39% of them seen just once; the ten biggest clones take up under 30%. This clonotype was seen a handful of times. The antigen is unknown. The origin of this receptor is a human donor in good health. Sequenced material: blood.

The CDR3 loop reads CASSQVGSGYQPQHF. CDR3 bases: TGTGCCAGCAGCCAAGTTGGGTCGGGTTACCAGCCCCAGCATTTT. This chain connects TRBV4-2 to TRBJ1-5, with D unclear. In germline, CDR1 is LGHNA, CDR2 YNFKEQ. The CDR3 length is 15 residues. V lost 1 base, J lost 7 bases, and 14 bases lay in between.